What follows is one T cell receptor beta chain and its context. No antigen is known for it. No base quality information exists; no much larger clone differs at one position. Read against the paper, the sample's time point label means: 2015-2016 season, 7 days after influenza vaccination. Adults received seasonal inactivated influenza vaccine (Fluvarix), and TCRB sequencing tracked sorted blood CD4 subsets before and after vaccination. To be eligible, subjects had to be community-dwelling and could not have received an influenza vaccine during the previous 6 months. Influenza vaccine contraindications, substance abuse, HIV/AIDS, active malignancy, immunomodulatory medication and active illness such as respiratory infection were included among the exclusion criteria. At each time point, about 35 to 110 mL of blood was collected. Circulating Tfh were defined as non-naive CD4+CXCR5+PD-1+ cells and sorted into ICOS+CD38+ and ICOS-CD38- fractions. Either Ficoll-Paque PLUS or SepMate separation was used to isolate PBMC. Before DNA extraction, cell subsets were sorted from PBMC on a BD FACS Aria.

These data come from a study of follicular helper T cells after annual influenza vaccination (dated by TCRdb to 2016 to 2017). With regard to the full study: After each seasonal influenza vaccination, blood samples were collected on days 0, 7 and 28. To look at recall of cTfh clones, some subjects were tracked through successive annual vaccinations covering the 2013-2014, 2014-2015 and 2015-2016 seasons. One week after vaccination, a second recruited cohort of more than nine subjects (Table S1) displayed a similar ICOS+CD38+ cTfh response. Multi-year samples were available for six subjects, with four spanning two vaccination seasons and two spanning three seasons. The 2015 samples were processed right after collection, while the 2013-2014 samples were cryopreserved. Points the paper makes about the study in general: ICOS+CD38+ cTfh clonality correlated with the frequency of that population, and its change correlated with the change in circulating plasmablast frequency. Day 7 ICOS+CD38+ clones were most often found later in ICOS-CD38- cTfh, suggesting that subset may serve as a memory reservoir. Because only about 9-21% of the analyzed cells gave productive TCRB sequences, there was no way to sample rare clonotypes. Successive annual vaccinations recalled a recurring oligoclonal ICOS+CD38+ cTfh response that included tetramer and AIM influenza-specific clonotypes.

CDR1 and CDR2, looked up from the germline V gene, are LGHNA and YNFKEQ. Trimming costs V 9 bases and J 2 bases, and their ends lie 15 bases apart. The CDR3 holds 14 amino acids from the cysteine to the phenylalanine. Here the CDR3 DNA is all that survives: 42 bases in frame from base 1. Libraries were made using the immunoSEQ multiplex PCR assay. Adaptive Biotechnologies handled the TCRB amplification, library preparation, sequencing and preliminary bioinformatics at Survey level resolution. For TCRB sequencing, genomic DNA from the sorted cTfh populations was amplified by multiplex PCR. The original pipeline was this. Clonality was calculated in R as 1 minus normalized Shannon entropy, and the Gini index was calculated with the R package ineq. The overlap score was defined as the summed counts of shared sequences divided by the total counts of all sequences in both compared samples. The significance of shared clonotypes was tested with Fisher's exact test, assuming a theoretical repertoire of 10^7 TCRB sequences. TCRdb holds this immuneACCESS table with in-frame rearrangements only. Some clones are missing; in checked studies, unresolved V genes explain under half, and the rest has no known cause. V, J and clone size reflect that table, while D and trimming were determined from the DNA. For this sample the table gives 6,000 to 8,000 clones, of which 80% to 85% were detected only once. The ten top clones hold about 1.6% of the sample.

This clonotype was sampled from an adult who received the influenza vaccine. The V gene is TRBV4-2 and the J gene is TRBJ2-3, with no D gene named confidently. The material sequenced was CXCR5+ CD38- circulating T follicular helper cells from blood, taken 7 days after influenza vaccination. Sample cell subset or site, as interpreted from the label and publication: circulating Tfh, non-naive CD4+CXCR5+PD-1+ (ICOS+CD38+ or ICOS-CD38-). The encoded CDR3 is CASRSRPDTDTQYF. The DNA reads TGTGCCAGTCGGAGCAGGCCAGACACAGATACGCAGTATTTT.